Listed below are T cell receptor beta chains from one sample, sequenced in a study of blood T cell repertoires in COVID-19. TCRdb keeps only in-frame clones here, not all; method: immunoSEQ multiplex PCR. The sample lists approximately 390,000 clones, 90% seen once, with 6.5% in the top ten. The sequenced sample consisted of peripheral blood. All receptors derive from a man between 18 and 35 years old with active or convalescent COVID-19. The CDR3 runs from the conserved cysteine through the conserved F or W. D genes are given only for firm matches. Size is stated for part of the rows, as once, few or many counts, or as a class when the clone is expanded.

D: .; size: few; V: TRBV7-9; J: TRBJ2-2; DNA: TGTGCCAGCAGCCGAACAGGGAAAGGAGCCGGGGAGCTGTTTTTT; CDR3: CASSRTGKGAGELFF
D: .; size: .; V: TRBV19; J: TRBJ1-2; DNA: TGTGCCAGTAGTCCCCCGGACTATGGCTACACCTTC; CDR3: CASSPPDYGYTF
D: TRBD1; size: .; V: TRBV25-1; J: TRBJ1-1; DNA: TGTGCCAGCGGCGGGACAGGTCAGAACACTGAAGCTTTCTTT; CDR3: CASGGTGQNTEAFF
D: .; size: .; V: TRBV12-5; J: TRBJ2-2; DNA: TGTGCTAGTGGTTCAGGTGCCCCCACCGGGGAGCTGTTTTTT; CDR3: CASGSGAPTGELFF
D: .; size: .; V: TRBV5-4; J: TRBJ1-4; DNA: TGTGCCAGCAGCTTGGGGGGAGGTAATGAAAAACTGTTTTTT; CDR3: CASSLGGGNEKLFF
D: .; size: .; V: TRBV7-9; J: TRBJ2-1; DNA: TGTGCCAGCAGCTTAGCGGAGGGAGCAAACAATGAGCAGTTCTTC; CDR3: CASSLAEGANNEQFF
D: .; size: .; V: TRBV5-1; J: TRBJ1-6; DNA: TGCGCCAGCAGCCAAATGACGGGTTCTTCACCCCTCCACTTT; CDR3: CASSQMTGSSPLHF
D: .; size: few; V: TRBV24-1; J: TRBJ1-5; DNA: TGTGCCACCAGTATAGGCAATCAGCCCCAGCATTTT; CDR3: CATSIGNQPQHF
D: .; size: .; V: TRBV7-3; J: TRBJ1-1; DNA: TGTGCCAGCAGGAAATCGACGGGAACTGAAGCTTTCTTT; CDR3: CASRKSTGTEAFF
D: TRBD2; size: .; V: TRBV28; J: TRBJ2-3; DNA: TGTGCCAGCAGAGGGAGGGACGGTTATACAGATACGCAGTATTTT; CDR3: CASRGRDGYTDTQYF
D: .; size: .; V: TRBV21-1; J: TRBJ1-2; DNA: TGTGCCAGCAGCAAAAAAATGAAAAAACCGACTAGCGGCTACACCTTC; CDR3: CASSKKMKKPTSGYTF
D: .; size: .; V: TRBV5-1; J: TRBJ1-4; DNA: TGCGCCAGCAGCAGACCGGGGGAAAAACTGTTTTTT; CDR3: CASSRPGEKLFF
D: .; size: .; V: TRBV4-1; J: TRBJ1-1; DNA: TGCGCCAGCAGCCGGGATGCGGGTTCGGCTGAAGCTTTCTTT; CDR3: CASSRDAGSAEAFF
D: .; size: .; V: TRBV27; J: TRBJ2-2; DNA: TGTGCCAGCAGTCAGAACACCGGGGAGCTGTTTTTT; CDR3: CASSQNTGELFF
D: TRBD1; size: .; V: TRBV15; J: TRBJ1-5; DNA: TGTGCCACCAGCCCGGGACAGACCAATCAGCCCCAGCATTTT; CDR3: CATSPGQTNQPQHF
D: TRBD1; size: .; V: TRBV19; J: TRBJ2-3; DNA: TGTGCCAGTTCCGGGACAGAGAAAGATACGCAGTATTTT; CDR3: CASSGTEKDTQYF
D: .; size: .; V: TRBV6-2/TRBV6-3; J: TRBJ2-5; DNA: TGTGCCAGCAGTTACTCACGGCAAGAGACCCAGTACTTC; CDR3: CASSYSRQETQYF
D: .; size: .; V: TRBV28; J: TRBJ1-3; DNA: TGTGCCAGCAGGGAGACGGTCCGAAACACCATATATTTT; CDR3: CASRETVRNTIYF
D: .; size: .; V: TRBV7-2; J: TRBJ1-6; DNA: TGTGCCAGCAGCTTAAATCGGGGGGGTAATTCACCCCTCCACTTT; CDR3: CASSLNRGGNSPLHF
D: .; size: .; V: TRBV28; J: TRBJ1-5; DNA: TGTGCCAGCAGTTTCTCGACAAACCTCCAGCCCCAGCATTTT; CDR3: CASSFSTNLQPQHF
D: .; size: .; V: TRBV28; J: TRBJ1-1; DNA: TGTGCCAGCAGTTCCAATCGAGGGTCCATGAACACTGAAGCTTTCTTT; CDR3: CASSSNRGSMNTEAFF
D: .; size: .; V: TRBV28; J: TRBJ1-2; DNA: TGTGCCAGCAGTCCAGACTTAAACCTCGATGGCTACACCTTC; CDR3: CASSPDLNLDGYTF
D: .; size: .; V: TRBV12-3/TRBV12-4; J: TRBJ2-7; DNA: TGTGCCAGCACCTGGACAGACTCCTACGAGCAGTACTTC; CDR3: CASTWTDSYEQYF
D: TRBD1; size: .; V: TRBV29-1; J: TRBJ1-4; DNA: TGCAGCGTTCGTAAGGGGGCGGCTAATGAAAAACTGTTTTTT; CDR3: CSVRKGAANEKLFF
D: TRBD1; size: .; V: TRBV6-5; J: TRBJ1-5; DNA: TGTGCCAGCACCCGGGACAGAAATCAGCCCCAGCATTTT; CDR3: CASTRDRNQPQHF
D: TRBD2; size: .; V: TRBV2; J: TRBJ2-3; DNA: TGTGCCAGCAATGAATGGACTAGCGGGACAGATACGCAGTATTTT; CDR3: CASNEWTSGTDTQYF
D: .; size: .; V: TRBV7-2; J: TRBJ2-2; DNA: TGTGCCAGCAGCCCAAACAGAGGGACCGGGGAGCTGTTTTTT; CDR3: CASSPNRGTGELFF
D: TRBD1; size: .; V: TRBV18; J: TRBJ2-5; DNA: TGTGCCAGCTCAAGGGCTGGCAGGGGGCGCGAGACCCAGTACTTC; CDR3: CASSRAGRGRETQYF
D: .; size: few; V: TRBV7-3; J: TRBJ1-2; DNA: TGTGCCAGCAGCTTAACCCCCCAGGACTATGGCTACACCTTC; CDR3: CASSLTPQDYGYTF
D: .; size: .; V: TRBV12-3/TRBV12-4; J: TRBJ2-7; DNA: TGTGCCAGCAGTTTTCAGGGTTACGAGCAGTACTTC; CDR3: CASSFQGYEQYF
D: TRBD2; size: .; V: TRBV3-1/TRBV3-2; J: TRBJ2-2; DNA: TGTGCCAGCAGCCAACTAGCGGGAGTGCCCGGGGAGCTGTTTTTT; CDR3: CASSQLAGVPGELFF
D: TRBD2; size: .; V: TRBV5-1; J: TRBJ2-5; DNA: TGCGCCAGCAGTTTACCGGGACTAGCGGGGGTTCAGGGAGAGACCCAGTACTTC; CDR3: CASSLPGLAGVQGETQYF
D: .; size: .; V: TRBV2; J: TRBJ1-6; DNA: TGTGCCAGCAGTGAGGGAGGATGGAATTCACCCCTCCACTTT; CDR3: CASSEGGWNSPLHF
D: .; size: once; V: TRBV7-6; J: TRBJ2-5; DNA: TGTGCCAGCAGCTTAGAACAGACCAGTGAGTTTGGAGAGACCCAGTACTTC; CDR3: CASSLEQTSEFGETQYF
D: TRBD1; size: once; V: TRBV9; J: TRBJ2-6; DNA: TGTGCCAGCAGCGTCCTCACAGGGGTTGGGGCCAACGTGCTGACTTTC; CDR3: CASSVLTGVGANVLTF
D: .; size: .; V: TRBV9; J: TRBJ2-1; DNA: TGTGCCAGCAGCGATAATCCAGGGTTGATTAGGTCCTACAATGAGCAGTTCTTC; CDR3: CASSDNPGLIRSYNEQFF
D: TRBD1; size: .; V: TRBV27; J: TRBJ1-6; DNA: TGTGCCAGCAGTTTATTCGGGCAGGGGGCCGACCCTTATAATTCACCCCTCCACTTT; CDR3: CASSLFGQGADPYNSPLHF
D: .; size: .; V: TRBV3-1/TRBV3-2; J: TRBJ1-5; DNA: TGTGCCAGCAGCCATTTGGCCAATCAGCCCCAGCATTTT; CDR3: CASSHLANQPQHF
D: TRBD1; size: .; V: TRBV9; J: TRBJ2-2; DNA: TGTGCCAGCAGCGTGGGACAGGGGAGGTCCGGGGAGCTGTTTTTT; CDR3: CASSVGQGRSGELFF
D: .; size: .; V: TRBV11-2; J: TRBJ2-1; DNA: TGTGCCAGCAGCTCGCCTGCAGGCAATGAGCAGTTCTTC; CDR3: CASSSPAGNEQFF
D: .; size: .; V: TRBV7-2; J: TRBJ2-5; DNA: TGTGCCAGCAGCCAGATTCAAGAGACCCAGTACTTC; CDR3: CASSQIQETQYF
D: TRBD2; size: .; V: TRBV30; J: TRBJ2-1; DNA: TGTGCCTGGAGTGACCGAGGACTAGCGGGCCTCAACAATGAGCAGTTCTTC; CDR3: CAWSDRGLAGLNNEQFF
D: .; size: .; V: TRBV5-6; J: TRBJ1-2; DNA: TGTGCCAGCAGCTTGCCCAAATATGGCTACACCTTC; CDR3: CASSLPKYGYTF
D: TRBD2; size: .; V: TRBV19; J: TRBJ2-1; DNA: TGTGCCAGTAGCTCTAGCGGTGGAAGCTCCTACAATGAGCAGTTCTTC; CDR3: CASSSSGGSSYNEQFF
D: .; size: once; V: TRBV20-1; J: TRBJ2-7; DNA: TGCAGTGCAGGACAGACCTACGAGCAGTACTTC; CDR3: CSAGQTYEQYF
D: .; size: .; V: TRBV9; J: TRBJ2-4; DNA: TGTGCCAGCAGCGTAGATGGGGCAACCAAAAACATTCAGTACTTC; CDR3: CASSVDGATKNIQYF
D: .; size: once; V: TRBV4-1; J: TRBJ2-1; DNA: TGCGCCAGCAGCCGGATCAGGGCGGGATACAATGAGCAGTTCTTC; CDR3: CASSRIRAGYNEQFF
D: TRBD2; size: .; V: TRBV3-1/TRBV3-2; J: TRBJ2-7; DNA: TGTGCCAGCAGCCCCGGACTAGCGGGAAACGAATTCTACGAGCAGTACTTC; CDR3: CASSPGLAGNEFYEQYF
D: .; size: .; V: TRBV6-1; J: TRBJ2-3; DNA: TGTGCCAGCAGTGAAAGGGGGGTTAGCGGACTAGGTGTGTATTTT; CDR3: CASSERGVSGLGVYF
D: TRBD2; size: once; V: TRBV7-2; J: TRBJ2-2; DNA: TGTGCCAGCAGCTGGGGGGGAACCGGGGAGCTGTTTTTT; CDR3: CASSWGGTGELFF
D: .; size: .; V: TRBV6-1; J: TRBJ1-6; DNA: TGTGCCAGCAGTTATACAGGGTGGGGTTCACCCCTCCACTTT; CDR3: CASSYTGWGSPLHF
D: .; size: .; V: TRBV5-1; J: TRBJ2-3; DNA: TGCGCCAGCAGCTTACTAGATCCCACAGATACGCAGTATTTT; CDR3: CASSLLDPTDTQYF
D: TRBD2; size: .; V: TRBV19; J: TRBJ2-1; DNA: TGTGCCAGTAGTACCCTTAGCGGGAGCGACTACAATGAGCAGTTCTTC; CDR3: CASSTLSGSDYNEQFF
D: .; size: .; V: TRBV14; J: TRBJ1-2; DNA: TGTGCCAGCAGCTTAGACGACAGGCGCTACACCTTC; CDR3: CASSLDDRRYTF
D: .; size: .; V: TRBV29-1; J: TRBJ1-5; DNA: TGCAGCGTCGATGGAGTGACACGTAGCGAAAGCAATCAGCCCCAGCATTTT; CDR3: CSVDGVTRSESNQPQHF